This TCR beta chain was recovered during a study of blood T cell repertoires in COVID-19. After removal of 6 bases from V and 0 bases from J, the junction contained 4 bases not matched to a gene. This CDR3 comprises 15 residues. Germline-derived CDR1 and CDR2 are SNHLY and FYNNEI. Source study methods: Amplification of reference gene primers provided the estimated nucleated cell counts. This table comes from immunoSEQ multiplex PCR, and its TCRdb copy is limited to in-frame clones, with some not included. V, J and clone size derive from that table, while D and trimming were established from the DNA sequence. The sample includes about 180,000 clones, 75% to 90% of them seen just once. Seattle participants joined during active infection and were tracked over time. This clone has a single count.

The TCR comes from a woman between 70 and 85 years old with COVID-19, enrolled during active disease. V gene TRBV2 combines with J gene TRBJ2-2, with 7 bases aligning to TRBD2. The sample comprised peripheral blood. CDR3 coding DNA: TGTGCCAGCAGGGGAGGGGACTCGAACACCGGGGAGCTGTTTTTT. It is translated as CASRGGDSNTGELFF.